The next 20 T cell receptor beta chains were all read from a single sample in a study of early T cells in non-severe SARS-CoV-2 infection. Using its own MiXCR run on the 5' RACE reads, TCRdb lists one record per CDR3 protein. The data contain approximately 57,000 distinct CDR3 sequences, around 13% of them singletons. The sample consisted of whole blood. The receptors originated from an adult who was a healthcare worker with PCR-confirmed SARS-CoV-2 infection or an uninfected control (not recorded which).

The chain employs TRBV18 and TRBJ2-4; possible D gene TRBD2, 6 bases. V lost 0 bases to trimming and J lost 6 bases, with 12 bases between them. The CDR3 sequence is 15 residues long. In germline, CDR1 is KGHSH, CDR2 LQKENI. The CDR3 loop is CASSPPQDGGNIQYF. CDR3 coding DNA: TGTGCCAGCTCACCACCTCAAGACGGGGGAAACATTCAGTACTTC.

The chain combines TRBV20-1 with TRBJ2-3, with 7 bases lining up with TRBD2. The CDR3 is made up of 13 amino acids. The ends lost 6 bases at V and 4 bases at J; junction bases unmatched: 7. Per the germline V gene, CDR1 is DFQATT and CDR2 is SNEGSKA (reference sequence). CDR3 sequence: CSAESGGADTQYF. DNA for the CDR3: TGCAGTGCCGAGAGTGGGGGGGCAGATACGCAGTATTTT.

This clonotype occurred a few times. The chain employs TRBV29-1 and TRBJ1-1; maybe TRBD1 (5 bases). CDR1 and CDR2 from the germline V gene are SQVTM and ANQGSEA. The CDR3 extends over 10 amino acids. V lost 7 bases, J lost 11 bases, and 14 bases lay in between. CDR3 region: CSAIRDRAFF. The CDR3 DNA sequence: TGCAGCGCCATAAGGGACCGGGCTTTCTTT.

This chain joins TRBV11-2 and TRBJ2-6; 8 bases align to TRBD1. The CDR3 spans 17 residues. V lost 7 bases and J lost 3; bases outside the gene matches: 11. The germline V gene has CDR1 SGHAT and CDR2 FQNNGV. The DNA for the CDR3 is TGTGCCAGCACCAGGGGGCCGCTAGCGTTTGGGGCCAACGTCCTGACTTTC. The encoded protein is CASTRGPLAFGANVLTF.

There are a few counts of this clonotype. V and J are TRBV7-2 and TRBJ2-1, with D possibly being TRBD1 (5 bases). The CDR3 is 16 amino acids. With 6 bases removed from V and 6 bases from J, the gap between germline ends came to 21 bases. Germline V gene sequence: CDR1 SGHTA, CDR2 FQGNSA. The chain's CDR3 is CASRPPGHPLGNEQFF. The CDR3 DNA follows: TGTGCCAGCAGACCTCCCGGACACCCACTCGGCAATGAGCAGTTCTTC.

V and J are TRBV7-8 and TRBJ1-2; 10 nucleotides agree with TRBD1. CDR3 length: 16 residues. Germline loops: CDR1 SGHVS, CDR2 FQNEAQ. Germline trimming cut 1 base from V and 8 bases from J; bases unmatched to any gene: 10. CDR3 in amino acids: CASSLGTGTGAVGYTF. The CDR3 DNA sequence: TGTGCCAGCAGCTTAGGGACCGGGACAGGGGCTGTAGGCTACACCTTC. The complete variable domain, with remaining parts taken from reference TRBV7-8 and TRBJ1-2, reads GAGVSQSPRYKVAKRGQDVALRCDPISGHVSLFWYQQALGQGPEFLTYFQNEAQLDKSGLPSDRFFAERPEGSVSTLKIQRTQQEDSAVYLCASSLGTGTGAVGYTFGSGTRLTVV.

This clonotype was seen ten or more times. The V call is TRBV10-2, the J call TRBJ2-5; the D is unclear. The germline V gene encodes CDR1 WSHSY and CDR2 SAAADI. The V and J ends lost 3 bases and 7 bases respectively, with 15 bases between them. The CDR3 consists of 14 residues. CDR3 sequence: CASSDKSLIGTQYF. CDR3 DNA: TGCGCCAGCAGTGACAAGTCCTTAATAGGGACCCAGTACTTC.

This chain connects TRBV7-2 to TRBJ2-2; D remains unclear. Germline values: CDR1 SGHTA, CDR2 FQGNSA. The CDR3 extends over 13 amino acids. Trimming left V 5 bases short and J 2 bases short, with 6 bases between. DNA of the CDR3: TGTGCCAGCAGCCGACAAAACACCGGGGAGCTGTTTTTT. Protein product: CASSRQNTGELFF.

This clonotype was seen many times. This rearrangement joins TRBV6-4 to TRBJ2-1; 8 nucleotides agree with TRBD1. Germline V gene data show CDR1 as MRHNA and CDR2 as SNTAGT. This CDR3 is 15 amino acids long. The trim removed 3 bases at V and 4 bases at J, leaving 5 bases unmatched. Here the CDR3 reads CASSEGTGPYNEQFF. CDR3 coding DNA: TGTGCCAGCAGTGAAGGGACAGGCCCTTACAATGAGCAGTTCTTC.

This clonotype was picked up a small number of times. The chain couples TRBV19 to TRBJ2-7, with D possibly TRBD2 on 5 matching bases. The germline V gene has CDR1 LNHDA and CDR2 SQIVND (reference sequence). With 6 bases removed from V and 2 bases from J, the gap between germline ends came to 14 bases. The CDR3 has 14 residues. The CDR3 loop reads CASSALGLPYEQYF. The CDR3, as DNA: TGTGCCAGTAGCGCCCTTGGACTTCCCTACGAGCAGTACTTC.

With regard to this clonotype: In this CDR3 the conserved last residue, phenylalanine or tryptophan, is missing, so a read error is likely. The chain carries TRBV12-3 or TRBV12-4 and TRBJ2-7; 10 positions agree with TRBD1. V was pared by 5 bases and J by 2 bases, with 12 bases of the junction left unmatched. This CDR3 is 17 amino acids long. The CDR3 nucleotides read TGTGCCAGCAGTCCCCAACCGGGACAGGGGCTTCCCTACGAGCAGTACTCC. Protein product: CASSPQPGQGLPYEQYS.

This clonotype was observed at least ten times. This chain links TRBV3-1 with TRBJ2-2; tentatively, D is TRBD1 (5 bases). Germline CDR1 and CDR2: LGHDT and YNNKEL (reference sequence). Trimming removed 1 base at V and 5 bases at J, with 11 bases between. This CDR3 is built from 15 residues. The chain's CDR3 is CASSQGIRVTGELFF. The CDR3 region has the DNA TGTGCCAGCAGCCAAGGGATCAGGGTTACCGGGGAGCTGTTTTTT.

This clonotype was observed a few times. The V call is TRBV30, the J call TRBJ2-3; 7 bases are a match to TRBD2. The CDR3 runs to 13 residues. The V and J ends lost 2 bases and 5 bases, in that order; junction bases with no gene match: 4. CDR1 and CDR2 from the germline V gene are GTSNPN and SVGIG (reference sequence). CDR3 sequence reads: CAWSFLAVDTQYF. The CDR3 DNA follows: TGTGCCTGGAGTTTCCTAGCGGTAGATACGCAGTATTTT. The full variable domain, in which reference TRBV30 and TRBJ2-3 provide the parts outside the CDR3, is SQTIHQWPATLVQPVGSPLSLECTVEGTSNPNLYWYRQAAGRGLQLLFYSVGIGQISSEVPQNLSASRPQDRQFILSSKKLLLSDSGFYLCAWSFLAVDTQYFGPGTRLTVL.

The genes are TRBV27 and TRBJ2-7; D is undetermined. V was pared by 5 bases and J by 3 bases, with 5 bases between. Germline V gives CDR1 MNHEY, CDR2 SMNVEV (reference sequence). CDR3 size: 11 residues. CDR3 sequence reads: CASSGYYEQYF. The CDR3 nucleotides read TGTGCCAGCAGTGGATACTACGAGCAGTACTTC.

There are many counts of this clonotype. The chain employs TRBV20-1 and TRBJ2-1, with 12 positions matching TRBD2. Germline V lookup: CDR1 DFQATT, CDR2 SNEGSKA (reference sequence). The CDR3 loop spans 16 amino acids. The junction had 3 bases not matched to a gene; V was cut back by 3 bases and J by 0 bases. The CDR3 DNA follows: TGCAGTGCTAGGCTAGCGGGGGGGAGCTCCTACAATGAGCAGTTCTTC. Encoded protein: CSARLAGGSSYNEQFF.

Many counts were recorded for this clonotype. This chain joins TRBV2 and TRBJ1-5; possibly TRBD1 for D (5 bases). The V gene's germline CDR1 is SNHLY and CDR2 FYNNEI. V was trimmed by 5 bases and J by 7 bases, leaving 15 bases between them. The CDR3 runs 14 residues. This chain's CDR3 is CASSSFGGRQPQHF. CDR3 DNA sequence: TGTGCCAGCAGTTCGTTCGGGGGGAGGCAGCCCCAGCATTTT.

This clonotype was picked up a small number of times. The rearrangement uses TRBV30 and TRBJ2-2; TRBD1 might be the D (5 bases). Germline assignment: CDR1 GTSNPN and CDR2 SVGIG (reference sequence). Deletions cut 0 bases from V and 6 bases from J, with 14 bases between. The CDR3 sequence is 15 residues long. The CDR3 DNA sequence: TGTGCCTGGAGTGTGTGGGGCCCCGAGGCCGGGGAGCTGTTTTTT. This encodes CAWSVWGPEAGELFF.

This clonotype has at least ten counts. The V call is TRBV20-1, the J call TRBJ1-5; unclear D gene. The V and J ends lost 2 bases and 6 bases respectively, with 8 bases between them. The CDR3 runs to 12 residues. Germline V gene data show CDR1 as DFQATT and CDR2 as SNEGSKA (reference sequence). CDR3 amino acids: CSARYGSQPQHF. CDR3 nucleotide sequence: TGCAGTGCTAGATATGGGAGTCAGCCCCAGCATTTT.

This clonotype appeared a few times. This chain joins TRBV7-6 and TRBJ2-1, with 7 bases identical to TRBD2. V lost 5 bases and J lost 0; bases outside the gene matches: 4. The CDR3 sequence is 15 residues long. In germline, CDR1 is SGHVS, CDR2 FNYEAQ. This CDR3 is CASSLRTSSYNEQFF. The CDR3 bases are TGTGCCAGCAGCCTTCGGACTAGCTCCTACAATGAGCAGTTCTTC.

The gene calls are TRBV4-2 and TRBJ2-5; D not certain. Per germline, CDR1 LGHNA and CDR2 YNFKEQ. Trimming took 1 base from V and 5 from J, leaving 11 bases between them. CDR3 size: 14 residues. CDR3 in amino acids: CASSQVGRQETQYF. The CDR3, as DNA: TGTGCCAGCAGCCAAGTAGGACGCCAGGAGACCCAGTACTTC.